This T cell receptor (beta chain) was identified in a study of blood T cells in healthy people across ages. Deletions cut 4 bases from V and 0 bases from J, with 10 bases between. The germline V gene has CDR1 DFQATT and CDR2 SNEGSKA (reference sequence). The CDR3 has 13 residues. A second PCR, run for about 6 to 11 cycles, used a sample-barcoded 5' primer plus a J-beta primer mix. From the 5' RACE reads, TCRdb called clonotypes with MiXCR, one entry per CDR3 protein. Of about 800,000 distinct CDR3 sequences listed, roughly 60% are singletons. The sample taken for sequencing was blood. V usage is TRBV20-1 and J usage is TRBJ2-7; D perhaps matches TRBD1 (6 bases). The TCR originated in a man aged 25 to 40 in good health. CDR3 nucleotides: TGCAGTGCTAAAACAGGGAACTCCTACGAGCAGTACTTC. It translates to CSAKTGNSYEQYF.